This T cell receptor beta chain was obtained from a study of technical replicates of blood from a few donors. CDR3 length: 13 residues. Germline V lookup: CDR1 SGHTS, CDR2 YDEGEE. V lost 4 bases, J lost 4 bases, and 9 bases lay in between. The method was immunoSEQ multiplex PCR; TCRdb's version includes in-frame clones alone and lacks a portion of them. In the table there are 60,000 to 65,000 clones, about 90% of which are singletons. This TCR came from a human donor in good health. Some clones in this sample may be carry-over from other donors' samples. The gene calls are TRBV5-8 and TRBJ1-5; D unresolved. What was sequenced was PBMCs. CDR3 loop: CASSHSQNQPQHF. The CDR3 nucleotides are TGTGCCAGCAGCCATTCCCAGAATCAGCCCCAGCATTTT.